The subject of this entry is one T cell receptor beta chain. The antigen is unknown. CDR1 is SGHRS, CDR2 YFSETQ, per germline. The CDR3 is 13 amino acids. V was pared by 1 base and J by 5 bases, with 7 bases between. This sample's time point: persistent/refractory GD, antithyroid drugs over 5 years with positive TRAb. From RNA extracted from PBMCs, the TCR library was made. This record comes from a study of regulatory T cells in long-lasting Graves disease. Turning to the study itself: In persistent Graves' disease, antithyroid drugs had been taken for over 5 years and TSH receptor antibodies stayed positive.

Both iRepertoire HTBI primers and Arm-PCR of CDR3 regions were used to build the TCR beta libraries. One entry per CDR3 protein, called by TCRdb with MiXCR from the multiplex PCR reads. The sample comprises around 450,000 distinct CDR3 sequences, around a fifth of which are singletons, and about 7% rests with the top ten. Study findings and constraints: Patients with persistent Graves' had lower TCR diversity than newly diagnosed patients. Preferential use of TRBV28, TRBJ1-2 and TRBJ2-5 was seen in persistent disease.

Sequenced here: peripheral blood mononuclear cells (PBMCs), sampled when the disease was refractory, from a patient treated with antithyroid drugs. This clonotype originated in a female donor with Graves disease. The V and J genes are TRBV5-1 and TRBJ2-1; no firm D call. The CDR3 nucleotides read TGCGCCAGCAGCTTGTCGCCAGACAATGAGCAGTTCTTC. The encoded protein is CASSLSPDNEQFF.